A selection of T cell receptor beta chains follows, all from one sample in a study of shared clonotypes between healthy human individuals. TCRdb's copy holds only in-frame clones and misses some; the assay was immunoSEQ multiplex PCR. The sample consists of some 320,000 clones, around 87% of them appearing once. Sequenced material: memory CD8+ T cells sorted from blood. These receptors were taken from a man aged 18 to 29 in good health. Both conserved end residues are part of each CDR3. A D gene is named only where the DNA matches it firmly. The listing skips clone size in some rows; elsewhere it reads once, few, many or a size class.

V: TRBV9; J: TRBJ2-3; D: .; size: .; DNA: TGTGCCAGCAGCTCTGAGGCCCTGGCACAAAATACGCAGTATTTT; CDR3: CASSSEALAQNTQYF
V: TRBV27; J: TRBJ1-2; D: TRBD1; size: .; DNA: TGTGCCAGCAAACCGGGACAGGGGTATGGCTACACCTTC; CDR3: CASKPGQGYGYTF
V: TRBV29-1; J: TRBJ1-1; D: .; size: .; DNA: TGCAGCGTTGAAGGCGTGGGGGAGGCGGGCTCCGATCTAGCTTTCTTT; CDR3: CSVEGVGEAGSDLAFF
V: TRBV11-1; J: TRBJ2-7; D: .; size: .; DNA: TGTGCCAGCAGCTTAGATCCGGGGCTTTCCTACGAGCAGTACTTC; CDR3: CASSLDPGLSYEQYF
V: TRBV13; J: TRBJ1-2; D: .; size: .; DNA: TGTGCCAGCAGCTTAGGACAGGGTGGCTATGGCTACACCTTC; CDR3: CASSLGQGGYGYTF
V: TRBV6-6; J: TRBJ1-5; D: .; size: .; DNA: TGTGCCACCGAACAGGATCTACAACCCCAGCATTTT; CDR3: CATEQDLQPQHF
V: TRBV29-1; J: TRBJ1-2; D: .; size: .; DNA: TGCAGCGTTGATCGGCGTCAGGGGATGGATGGCTACACCTTC; CDR3: CSVDRRQGMDGYTF
V: TRBV15; J: TRBJ2-2; D: TRBD2; size: few; DNA: TGTGCCACCCACAAGCGGGGGCAGGGAGCCGGGGAGCTGTTTTTT; CDR3: CATHKRGQGAGELFF
V: TRBV7-9; J: TRBJ1-2; D: .; size: .; DNA: TGTGCCAGCAGCTTCGGAGGGTATGGCTACACCTTC; CDR3: CASSFGGYGYTF
V: TRBV27; J: TRBJ1-6; D: .; size: .; DNA: TGTGCCAGCAGTACCTTTTGGGATAATTCACCCCTCCACTTT; CDR3: CASSTFWDNSPLHF
V: TRBV7-2; J: TRBJ1-3; D: .; size: .; DNA: TGTGCCAGCAGTCGGTACAGGGCTGGAAACACCATATATTTT; CDR3: CASSRYRAGNTIYF
V: TRBV7-9; J: TRBJ2-7; D: .; size: .; DNA: TGTGCCAGCAGCTTAGCTCATCCGGGCCGAAGACTGGGGGAGCAGTACTTC; CDR3: CASSLAHPGRRLGEQYF
V: TRBV4-2; J: TRBJ2-7; D: .; size: .; DNA: TGTGCCAGCAGCCAAGATTTGGAGGGGCGCCCCTACGAGCAGTACTTC; CDR3: CASSQDLEGRPYEQYF
V: TRBV7-9; J: TRBJ1-2; D: TRBD1; size: .; DNA: TGTGCCAGCAGCGCTTCCGGGACAGACCGCTATGGCTACACCTTC; CDR3: CASSASGTDRYGYTF
V: TRBV10-3; J: TRBJ1-1; D: TRBD1; size: .; DNA: TGTGCCATCAATTCCGGGACAGGCCTCAACACTGAAGCTTTCTTT; CDR3: CAINSGTGLNTEAFF
V: TRBV2; J: TRBJ1-3; D: .; size: many; DNA: TGTGCCAGCGGATCAGGGAAGGTTGCTGGAAACACCATATATTTT; CDR3: CASGSGKVAGNTIYF
V: TRBV5-1; J: TRBJ1-2; D: .; size: once; DNA: TGCGCCAGCAGCTTATACGTCCGGGGCCGCCCCCATTATGGCTACACCTTC; CDR3: CASSLYVRGRPHYGYTF